The 11 T cell receptor beta chains given below trace back to one sample, sequenced in a study of cytomegalovirus exposure and HLA in healthy donors. The PCR made use of 60 Vbeta and 13 Jbeta primers. Assay: immunoSEQ multiplex PCR; the TCRdb copy retains only in-frame clones and omits some. The sample lists 120,000 or so clones, about 80% occurring once. Sequenced sample: PBMCs. These receptors all stem from a man aged 18 to 29 in good health and CMV-seronegative.

The chain couples TRBV7-9 to TRBJ1-4; 8 bases match TRBD1. The CDR3 length is 16 residues. CDR1 SEHNR and CDR2 FQNEAQ come from the germline V gene (reference sequence). V lost 7 bases to trimming and J lost 4 bases; unmatched junction nucleotides: 11. This CDR3 reads CASIRTQGAINEKLFF. DNA for the CDR3: TGTGCCAGCATCAGAACCCAGGGGGCGATTAATGAAAAACTGTTTTTT.

V usage is TRBV14 and J usage is TRBJ1-2; 8 nucleotides match TRBD1. J was trimmed by 5 bases and V by 2 bases; bases with no gene match: 4. Germline V CDR1 and CDR2: SGHDN, FVKESK. This CDR3 spans 14 amino acids. For the CDR3, the DNA is TGTGCCAGCAGCCAAACAGGGGGTTTTTATGGCTACACCTTC. This codes for CASSQTGGFYGYTF.

The chain links TRBV9 to TRBJ2-2, with 7 nucleotides matching TRBD1. J lost 0 bases, V lost 6 bases, and 5 bases had no gene match. The germline V gene encodes CDR1 SGDLS and CDR2 YYNGEE. CDR3 size: 15 residues. CDR3 region: CASTWDSSNTGELFF. In DNA form, the CDR3 reads TGTGCCAGCACCTGGGACAGCTCGAACACCGGGGAGCTGTTTTTT.

The chain is built from TRBV2 and TRBJ2-1; TRBD2 aligns across 7 bases. CDR1 and CDR2 (germline): SNHLY, FYNNEI. J gave up 4 bases and V 6 bases, and 9 bases lay outside the gene matches. CDR3 length: 15 amino acids. The CDR3 coding sequence is TGTGCCAGCAGGCGTACTAGCGAGCTTTACAATGAGCAGTTCTTC. It translates to CASRRTSELYNEQFF.

The chain recombines TRBV19 with TRBJ1-6; the D gene is possibly TRBD1 (5 bases). This CDR3 is 17 amino acids long. The V end lost 4 bases, the J end lost 0 bases, and 13 bases lay between the germline ends. Germline V CDR1 and CDR2: LNHDA, SQIVND (reference sequence). In DNA, the CDR3 is TGTGCCAGTAGTAAATGGGACGGGAGCTCCTATAATTCACCCCTCCACTTT. This encodes CASSKWDGSSYNSPLHF.

This chain links TRBV6-5 with TRBJ2-3; a weak D match, TRBD2 (5 bases). V shed 5 bases and J shed 5 bases, with 14 bases lying between them. Germline CDR1 reads MNHEY; CDR2 reads SVGAGI. The CDR3 sequence is 14 residues long. The CDR3 DNA sequence: TGTGCCAGCAGTGGCGGGCCCCTCGGAGATACGCAGTATTTT. It encodes CASSGGPLGDTQYF.

The chain employs TRBV6-5 and TRBJ1-4; TRBD1 might be the D (5 bases). Looked up from germline, CDR1 is MNHEY and CDR2 is SVGAGI. V gave up 2 bases and J gave up 7 bases, with 14 bases separating them. The CDR3 sequence is 15 residues long. CDR3 region: CASSYGNRSPEKLFF. In nucleotides, the CDR3 is TGTGCCAGCAGTTACGGAAACAGGTCTCCTGAAAAACTGTTTTTT.

The chain carries TRBV10-3 and TRBJ2-1, with D possibly matching TRBD1 (6 bases). V lost 3 bases to trimming and J lost 8 bases, with 11 bases between them. This CDR3 comprises 13 residues. Per germline, CDR1 ENHRY and CDR2 SYGVKD. The CDR3 bases are TGTGCCATCAGTGAAGACAGGTGGCATGAGCAGTTCTTC. Amino acids: CAISEDRWHEQFF.

This clone showed up just once. The chain combines TRBV7-6 with TRBJ2-2, with D perhaps TRBD1 (7 bases). The germline V gene has CDR1 SGHVS and CDR2 FNYEAQ. The V and J ends lost 3 bases and 4 bases respectively, with 12 bases between them. This CDR3 is built from 15 residues. The CDR3 reads CASSFSGGITGELFF. The CDR3 region has the DNA TGTGCCAGCAGCTTTTCAGGGGGGATCACCGGGGAGCTGTTTTTT.

The V and J genes are TRBV7-2 and TRBJ1-6; a possible D gene is TRBD1 (5 bases). Germline-derived CDR1 and CDR2 are SGHTA and FQGNSA. The V and J ends lost 4 bases and 7 bases respectively, with 11 bases between them. CDR3 length equals 14 residues. The DNA for the CDR3 is TGTGCCAGCAGCTCCGGACATGCGAATTCACCCCTCCACTTT. Protein product: CASSSGHANSPLHF.

The rearrangement uses TRBV18 and TRBJ1-1, with TRBD1 matching 9 bases. V lost 4 bases and J lost 5; bases outside the gene matches: 5. The CDR3 has 14 amino acids. Germline CDR1 reads KGHSH; CDR2 reads LQKENI. CDR3 region: CASSRGQGGTEAFF. The CDR3, as DNA: TGTGCCAGCTCACGGGGACAGGGAGGGACTGAAGCTTTCTTT.